This TCR beta chain derives from a study of blood T cell repertoires in COVID-19 (dated by TCRdb to 2020 to 2021). For the wider study: The collaborator samples originated in the United States, Italy and Spain and spanned the acute and convalescent phases of COVID-19. The material from the prospective study consisted of cDNA or gDNA derived from T cells, B-cell-depleted T cells, or PBMCs. Deeply sampled blood TCRbeta repertoires from subjects exposed to, actively infected with, or recovered from COVID-19 were included in the dataset. The repertoires were made available in a free public database intended to serve as a resource for research on the immune response to SARS-CoV-2. HLA class I and class II types, where available, came from metadata supplied by the sample provider rather than from assay-based typing. Sample metadata almost always included a de-identified subject ID, COVID-19 status, age in years and sex. The samples were drawn from two sources: the first 160 participants of the ongoing ImmuneRACE study, and 1,254 subjects contributed by 6 global collaborators. Overall study outcomes, separate from this receptor: Clinical and demographic metadata were provided uncurated, with the amount varying by source and participant.

In the case of this clone: Its antigen is not yet known. No clone much larger than this one lies a single base away; base qualities are absent.

Enrolling through a virtual design, the prospective study's participants ranged in age from roughly 18 to 100 years and lived across 24 United States geographic areas. In the prospective study, cohorts were assigned on the basis of participant-reported clinical history obtained from a screening survey and a study questionnaire. Exposed participants had been in contact, within 2 weeks of entering the study, with a person who had a PCR-confirmed or clinician-diagnosed case of COVID-19. In the prospective study, mobile phlebotomists collected whole blood, serum and a nasopharyngeal or oropharyngeal swab from each participant. Participants in the prospective study had the option to provide additional blood draws and questionnaires over an approximately 2-month period. Blood samples from the prospective study were shipped frozen or at room temperature prior to DNA extraction. Trimmed from V: 5 bases; trimmed from J: 0 bases; junction bases lacking a gene match: 8. Its CDR3 holds 17 amino acids, cysteine through phenylalanine. Kept here is only the CDR3 DNA, which spans 51 bases and is read in frame from base 1. Via the germline V gene, CDR1 is KGHDR and CDR2 SFDVKD.

The immunoSEQ Assay, a bias-controlled multiplex PCR, was used to amplify TCRbeta CDR3 regions from genomic DNA. In the paper's pipeline: The number of nucleated cells in each sample was estimated by amplification of reference gene primers within the assay. To quantify the absolute abundance of each unique TCRbeta CDR3 rearrangement, sequence reads were collapsed and filtered. For each sample, productive Simpson clonality was calculated as the square root of Simpson's diversity index across productive rearrangements. TCRdb obtained this table from immuneACCESS and retained in-frame rearrangements with V and J assigned. These tables miss some clones; where compared with another copy, unresolved V genes account for less than half of the shortfall, and the remainder is unexplained. Clone size and the V and J calls come from that table; the DNA yielded D and trimming. The sample yields some 340,000 clones; roughly nine tenths were counted once. 3.5% to 5% of the sample comes from the top ten.

The rearrangement combines TRBV24-1 with TRBJ2-3, with 9 bases aligning to TRBD2. The receptor comes from a woman in her 30s who had been exposed to COVID-19. Sequenced input: PBMCs or T cells enriched from blood (not recorded which). At the DNA level, the sequence is TGTGCCACCAGTGGTCTAGCGGGGACCTCTAGCACAGATACGCAGTATTTT. Its translation is CATSGLAGTSSTDTQYF.